Shown below are 5 T cell receptor beta chains from a single sample sequenced in a study of multiple sclerosis patients with progressive multifocal leukoencephalopathy (dated by TCRdb to the late 2010s). Libraries were prepared through the immunoSEQ multiplex PCR assay. Entries here come from immuneACCESS through TCRdb and include only in-frame sequences with V and J called. Some clones fail to appear in such tables; in the studies checked, an unresolved V gene covers under half of the shortfall, and the cause of the remainder is unknown. This sample is represented by roughly 28,000 clones; approximately 90% of them were singletons. The ten most abundant clones make up 0.8% to 1.1% of the sample. Per the publication, the time point label means: before natalizumab initiation. Sequences were obtained from PBMCs. All receptors come from a human donor with multiple sclerosis.

This clone is a singleton in its sample. V and J are TRBV14 and TRBJ2-1; TRBD1 matches at 7 bases. This CDR3 comprises 15 residues. V lost 2 bases and J lost 9; bases outside the gene matches: 10. Looked up from germline, CDR1 is SGHDN and CDR2 is FVKESK. CDR3 nucleotides: TGTGCCAGCAGCCAACACTCAGGGGGTTCGGGTGAGCAGTTCTTC. Its protein is CASSQHSGGSGEQFF. Using reference TRBV14 and TRBJ2-1 for the parts outside the CDR3, the full variable domain is EAGVTQFPSHSVIEKGQTVTLRCDPISGHDNLYWYRRVMGKEIKFLLHFVKESKQDESGMPNNRFLAERTGGTYSTLKVQPAELEDSGVYFCASSQHSGGSGEQFFGPGTRLTVL.

This clone showed up just once. The V gene is TRBV7-2, the J gene TRBJ1-4; the D is unclear. Germline V gene data show CDR1 as SGHTA and CDR2 as FQGNSA. V was shortened by 1 base and J by 0 bases, with 9 bases between the two germline ends. CDR3 length equals 16 residues. The CDR3 reads CASSLGIASTNEKLFF. CDR3 sequence (DNA): TGTGCCAGCAGCTTAGGAATAGCCTCAACTAATGAAAAACTGTTTTTT.

V usage is TRBV30 and J usage is TRBJ2-6; D is perhaps TRBD1 (6 bases). The CDR3 extends over 13 amino acids. Germline assignment: CDR1 GTSNPN and CDR2 SVGIG (reference sequence). V lost 4 bases, J lost 7 bases, and 11 bases lay in between. The CDR3 nucleotides are TGTGCCTGGAACCAGGGGATAGCCAACGTCCTGACTTTC. Translated: CAWNQGIANVLTF. The full variable domain, in which reference TRBV30 and TRBJ2-6 provide the parts outside the CDR3, is SQTIHQWPATLVQPVGSPLSLECTVEGTSNPNLYWYRQAAGRGLQLLFYSVGIGQISSEVPQNLSASRPQDRQFILSSKKLLLSDSGFYLCAWNQGIANVLTFGAGSRLTVL.

The CDR3 reads CASSKPQLAGGPYNEQFF. CDR3 in DNA: TGTGCCAGCAGCAAACCCCAACTAGCGGGGGGGCCCTACAATGAGCAGTTCTTC. This chain uses TRBV21-1 with TRBJ2-1; the table's D call of TRBD2 was not tested on the DNA. TRBV21-1 is a known pseudogene. The length of the CDR3 is 18 residues.

This clone showed up just once. This chain joins TRBV28 and TRBJ1-2; possibly TRBD1 for D (5 bases). The ends were cut back, 2 bases at V and 8 bases at J, with 12 bases in the middle. CDR3 length: 13 amino acids. Germline V lookup: CDR1 MDHEN, CDR2 SYDVKM. CDR3 residues: CASSLGGAEGYTF. CDR3 in DNA: TGTGCCAGCAGTTTAGGAGGGGCGGAAGGCTACACCTTC.